This TCR delta chain was documented in a study of Vδ1+ human thymocytes. This clone was seen a handful of times. No antigen is known for it. Extracted RNA was reverse transcribed into cDNA. CDR3 amplicons came from multiplex PCR with pooled V-gene forward and constant-region reverse primers. TCRdb called clones from the multiplex PCR reads again using CATT. The data contain over 20,000 delta-chain clones, 7.5% to 9% of them singletons. Between roughly 98% and 99.6% of sorted thymocytes were Vdelta1+. Trimming removed 0 bases from V and 3 bases from J; junction bases left unmatched: 13. Germline V CDR1 and CDR2: TSWWSYY, QGS. The CDR3 length is 20 residues. Overall study findings and caveats: Bulk repertoire data may be misinterpreted because of unexpected Vdelta2 sequences. Despite high sort purity, roughly 19% of thymic T cell receptor delta sequences were Vdelta2. In the thymus, TRG and TRD repertoires looked highly polyclonal with Gaussian CDR3 lengths.

The sequenced sample consisted of Vdelta1+ gamma-delta thymocytes from the thymus. Subset specified: FACS-sorted CD3+ TCRalphabeta- TCRVdelta1+ TCRVdelta2- thymocytes. The clonotype was recovered from a child younger than two who had congenital heart surgery. The chain has TRDV1 and TRDJ1, with 13 nucleotides matching TRDD3. CDR3: CALGELQFRVLGDTSDKLIF. DNA of the CDR3: TGTGCTCTTGGGGAACTACAATTTCGAGTACTGGGGGATACGTCCGATAAACTCATCTTT.